The rows below give T cell receptor beta chains drawn from one sample of a study of CD4 T cells in relation to SARS-CoV-2 and coronaviruses. Their recognized antigens are unknown. Here immunoSEQ multiplex PCR was the method, and the copy in TCRdb shows in-frame clones only, minus some. Of about 26,000 clones listed, roughly 82% are singletons. Sequencing used CD4+ T cells from PBMCs, cultured in vitro. These receptors all come from a human donor in good health. Both conserved end residues are part of each CDR3. The order of the fields is clone size, J gene, D gene, V gene, CDR3 protein, CDR3 DNA. A D gene is named only where the DNA matches it firmly. A clone size is listed for some rows: how often the clone was seen (once, few, many), or a class if it is expanded.

few,TRBJ1-4,.,TRBV2,CASFSLGSNEKLFF,TGTGCCAGCTTTTCGCTCGGGAGTAATGAAAAACTGTTTTTT
.,TRBJ1-4,.,TRBV4-3,CASSQDSRAHEKLFF,TGCGCCAGCAGCCAAGATTCCAGGGCGCATGAAAAACTGTTTTTT
.,TRBJ2-5,.,TRBV6-6,CASSYSGSRETQYF,TGTGCCAGCAGTTACTCCGGGAGCAGGGAGACCCAGTACTTC
.,TRBJ2-5,.,TRBV7-8,CASSLGNLGGTYQETQYF,TGTGCCAGCAGCTTAGGGAATCTTGGCGGAACGTACCAAGAGACCCAGTACTTC
few,TRBJ2-1,.,TRBV11-1,CASSLALTLYNEQFF,TGTGCCAGCAGCTTAGCGCTTACTCTCTACAATGAGCAGTTCTTC
.,TRBJ1-5,.,TRBV30,CAWSAGRSSLSNQPQHF,TGTGCCTGGAGTGCGGGTCGGTCCTCTTTATCCAATCAGCCCCAGCATTTT
.,TRBJ2-2,.,TRBV4-1,CASSQEFWGFANTGELFF,TGCGCCAGCAGCCAAGAGTTCTGGGGGTTCGCGAACACCGGGGAGCTGTTTTTT
.,TRBJ2-3,TRBD2,TRBV4-3,CASSQVGGRGTDTQYF,TGCGCCAGCAGCCAAGTGGGCGGGAGGGGTACAGATACGCAGTATTTT
.,TRBJ1-2,TRBD1,TRBV5-6,CASSLRGGQGFGYTF,TGTGCCAGCAGCTTGAGGGGGGGACAGGGGTTTGGCTACACCTTC
few,TRBJ2-7,TRBD2,TRBV4-1,CASSQDRASGPPYEQYF,TGCGCCAGCAGCCAAGATCGGGCTAGCGGGCCTCCCTACGAGCAGTACTTC
.,TRBJ2-3,.,TRBV6-4,CASSDSSRSTDTQYF,TGTGCCAGCAGTGACTCGTCCAGGTCGACAGATACGCAGTATTTT
.,TRBJ1-2,TRBD1,TRBV6-5,CASRAGGENYGYTF,TGTGCCAGCAGGGCAGGGGGGGAGAACTATGGCTACACCTTC
few,TRBJ1-3,.,TRBV12-5,CASGLEGVTIYF,TGTGCTAGTGGTTTGGAGGGGGTAACCATATATTTT
.,TRBJ2-1,TRBD2,TRBV7-3,CASSSSTSGLYNEQFF,TGTGCCAGCAGCTCCTCGACTAGCGGGCTCTACAATGAGCAGTTCTTC
.,TRBJ2-5,TRBD1,TRBV4-1,CASSPRLLRDSQETQYF,TGCGCCAGCAGCCCAAGACTCCTCCGGGACAGCCAAGAGACCCAGTACTTC
.,TRBJ1-2,.,TRBV4-1,CASSQDRINYGYTF,TGCGCCAGCAGCCAAGATAGAATTAACTATGGCTACACCTTC
.,TRBJ2-1,TRBD2,TRBV2,CASSTRTSGGGEQFF,TGTGCCAGCAGTACGAGGACTAGCGGGGGTGGTGAGCAGTTCTTC
.,TRBJ2-3,TRBD2,TRBV7-2,CASSLLAGGGGDTQYF,TGTGCCAGCAGCCTACTAGCGGGAGGCGGGGGAGATACGCAGTATTTT
.,TRBJ1-2,.,TRBV6-5,CASSSWDTSSGGYTF,TGTGCCAGCAGTTCCTGGGACACGAGCTCGGGAGGCTACACCTTC
.,TRBJ1-2,TRBD1,TRBV11-1,CASSPYRDREDGYTF,TGTGCCAGCAGCCCCTACCGGGACAGGGAGGATGGCTACACCTTC
once,TRBJ1-6,TRBD1,TRBV3-1/TRBV3-2,CASSQTGFSYNSPLHF,TGTGCCAGCAGCCAGACAGGGTTCTCCTATAATTCACCCCTCCACTTT
few,TRBJ1-5,.,TRBV5-1,CASSLGDNSNQPQHF,TGCGCCAGCAGCTTGGGGGACAATAGCAATCAGCCCCAGCATTTT
.,TRBJ2-5,.,TRBV10-3,CAISESEAAPRQTQYF,TGTGCCATCAGTGAGTCCGAGGCAGCCCCACGGCAGACCCAGTACTTC
.,TRBJ2-1,.,TRBV11-3,CASSSRQVAYNEQFF,TGTGCCAGCAGCAGCAGACAGGTAGCTTACAATGAGCAGTTCTTC
few,TRBJ1-1,TRBD1,TRBV7-6,CASSPRTGGHTEAFF,TGTGCCAGCAGCCCTCGGACAGGGGGGCACACTGAAGCTTTCTTT
few,TRBJ1-1,.,TRBV6-2/TRBV6-3,CASSYTVAGRKAEAFF,TGTGCCAGCAGTTACACGGTGGCAGGGCGAAAGGCTGAAGCTTTCTTT
.,TRBJ2-3,TRBD2,TRBV6-2/TRBV6-3,CASSYSTSGSTDTQYF,TGTGCCAGCAGTTACTCGACTAGCGGGAGCACAGATACGCAGTATTTT
.,TRBJ1-5,.,TRBV4-3,CASSQDPGNQPQHF,TGCGCCAGCAGCCAAGACCCGGGCAATCAGCCCCAGCATTTT
.,TRBJ2-7,.,TRBV28,CASSFPGPYEQYF,TGTGCCAGCAGTTTTCCTGGACCATACGAGCAGTACTTC
.,TRBJ2-7,.,TRBV5-1,CASSSTYEQYF,TGCGCCAGCAGCTCCACCTACGAGCAGTACTTC
.,TRBJ2-5,.,TRBV5-1,CASSLDSGQETQYF,TGCGCCAGCAGCTTGGACAGCGGCCAAGAGACCCAGTACTTC
.,TRBJ1-2,TRBD1,TRBV2,CASSAFQGGSYGYTF,TGTGCCAGCAGTGCGTTCCAGGGGGGATCCTATGGCTACACCTTC
.,TRBJ2-3,.,TRBV5-6,CASIDSGTFSTDTQYF,TGTGCCAGCATCGATTCCGGGACATTCAGCACAGATACGCAGTATTTT
few,TRBJ2-7,.,TRBV7-9,CASGRTLEFHF,TGTGCCAGCGGTCGGACATTGGAATTTCACTTC
.,TRBJ2-4,.,TRBV4-2,CASSQAGGVGKNIQYF,TGTGCCAGCAGCCAAGCAGGGGGGGTGGGCAAAAACATTCAGTACTTC
few,TRBJ1-6,.,TRBV4-1,CASSQPRRGYNSPLHF,TGCGCCAGCAGCCAACCCAGGCGGGGGTATAATTCACCCCTCCACTTT
.,TRBJ1-2,.,TRBV24-1,CATSAQGTNYGYTF,TGTGCCACCAGTGCCCAGGGGACCAACTATGGCTACACCTTC
.,TRBJ2-1,TRBD2,TRBV6-5,CASRRGGIRGDEQFF,TGTGCCAGCAGACGGGGAGGGATCCGGGGGGATGAGCAGTTCTTC
.,TRBJ2-5,.,TRBV7-9,CASSHAGSLKETQYF,TGTGCCAGCAGCCATGCAGGCAGCTTGAAAGAGACCCAGTACTTC
.,TRBJ1-2,.,TRBV4-1,CASSQDGFQGRANYGYTF,TGCGCCAGCAGCCAAGATGGCTTCCAGGGGCGAGCTAACTATGGCTACACCTTC
.,TRBJ1-6,TRBD1,TRBV3-1/TRBV3-2,CASSPRGDNSPLHF,TGTGCCAGCAGCCCCAGGGGGGATAATTCACCCCTCCACTTT
.,TRBJ1-1,TRBD1,TRBV19,CASSIVGTGEGTEAFF,TGTGCCAGTAGTATAGTCGGGACAGGGGAGGGCACTGAAGCTTTCTTT
.,TRBJ2-3,.,TRBV2,CASRGGQISTDTQYF,TGTGCCAGCAGGGGGGGACAGATCTCCACAGATACGCAGTATTTT
.,TRBJ1-1,.,TRBV4-3,CASSHGRDNTEAFF,TGCGCCAGCAGCCATGGAAGGGATAACACTGAAGCTTTCTTT
.,TRBJ2-1,TRBD1,TRBV11-1,CASSLDGTGSDEQFF,TGTGCCAGCAGCTTAGACGGGACAGGGTCGGATGAGCAGTTCTTC
.,TRBJ1-5,.,TRBV30,CAWSALRGPQQPQHF,TGTGCCTGGAGTGCTCTTCGGGGGCCTCAGCAGCCCCAGCATTTT
.,TRBJ2-5,.,TRBV7-9,CASSPKTRLSETQYF,TGTGCCAGCAGCCCTAAGACTAGATTATCAGAGACCCAGTACTTC
.,TRBJ2-2,.,TRBV5-1,CASSYRPTGELFF,TGCGCCAGCAGCTACCGTCCGACCGGGGAGCTGTTTTTT
.,TRBJ2-7,.,TRBV6-5,CASRNSGGGDEQYF,TGTGCCAGCAGAAACTCCGGGGGTGGGGACGAGCAGTACTTC
.,TRBJ2-7,.,TRBV9,CASSVAFRAEEPYEQYF,TGTGCCAGCAGCGTAGCCTTCAGGGCGGAAGAACCCTACGAGCAGTACTTC
.,TRBJ2-2,TRBD2,TRBV19,CASSILAGADGELFF,TGTGCCAGTAGTATCCTAGCGGGAGCTGACGGGGAGCTGTTTTTT
.,TRBJ2-5,.,TRBV12-5,CASGLDLPGARETQYF,TGTGCTAGTGGTTTGGACCTCCCGGGGGCGCGAGAGACCCAGTACTTC
.,TRBJ1-1,TRBD1,TRBV27,CASSPGQGGTEAFF,TGTGCCAGCAGCCCCGGACAGGGGGGCACTGAAGCTTTCTTT
few,TRBJ2-1,TRBD1,TRBV7-2,CASSTDRDSYNEQFF,TGTGCCAGCAGCACCGACAGGGATTCCTACAATGAGCAGTTCTTC
.,TRBJ2-1,TRBD2,TRBV6-5,CASLASGTDEQFF,TGTGCCAGCTTGGCTAGCGGGACGGACGAGCAGTTCTTC
.,TRBJ1-2,.,TRBV19,CASSIQGNYGYTF,TGTGCCAGTAGTATCCAGGGCAACTATGGCTACACCTTC
.,TRBJ2-1,TRBD2,TRBV9,CASSVDLAGEGGHEQFF,TGTGCCAGCAGCGTAGACTTAGCGGGAGAGGGTGGGCATGAGCAGTTCTTC
few,TRBJ2-7,.,TRBV30,CAWSVERKQYF,TGTGCCTGGAGTGTAGAAAGAAAGCAGTACTTC
.,TRBJ2-7,.,TRBV5-1,CASSLESAALTLYEQYF,TGCGCCAGCAGCTTGGAGTCGGCCGCCCTAACACTATACGAGCAGTACTTC
few,TRBJ2-3,.,TRBV4-2,CASSQAASRRTDTQYF,TGTGCCAGCAGCCAAGCGGCTAGCCGACGCACAGATACGCAGTATTTT